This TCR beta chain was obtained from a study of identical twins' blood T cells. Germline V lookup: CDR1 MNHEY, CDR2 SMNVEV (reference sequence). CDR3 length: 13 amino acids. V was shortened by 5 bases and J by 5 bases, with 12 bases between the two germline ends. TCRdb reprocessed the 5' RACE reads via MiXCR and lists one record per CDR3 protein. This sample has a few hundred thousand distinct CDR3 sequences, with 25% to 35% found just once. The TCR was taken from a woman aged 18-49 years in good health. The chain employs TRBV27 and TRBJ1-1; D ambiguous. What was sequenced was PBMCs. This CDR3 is CASSPRPGTEAFF. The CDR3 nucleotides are TGTGCCAGCAGTCCTCGACCTGGGACTGAAGCTTTCTTT.